A single sample gave rise to the 21 T cell receptor beta chains below, sequenced in a study of blood T cell repertoires in COVID-19. Clones were read by immunoSEQ multiplex PCR, and TCRdb kept only the in-frame ones, dropping some. The table lists around 320,000 clones, 85% to 95% of them singletons. The sample was PBMCs or T cells enriched from blood (not recorded which). The source is a woman in her thirties who had been exposed to COVID-19.

As to this clone: This may be a read error: a much more frequent sequence differs by one nucleotide. The chain carries TRBV12-3 or TRBV12-4 and TRBJ1-2; D perhaps matches TRBD1 (5 bases). V lost 5 bases and J lost 2, with 6 bases in between. This CDR3 has 12 residues. The CDR3 region has the DNA TGTGCCAGCAGTCCAGGGAACTATGGCTACACCTTC. Its protein is CASSPGNYGYTF.

V is TRBV7-2 and J is TRBJ2-7; 8 nucleotides match TRBD2. Germline V gives CDR1 SGHTA, CDR2 FQGNSA. CDR3 length equals 15 residues. V was pared by 1 base and J by 3 bases, with 5 bases of the junction left unmatched. The chain's CDR3 is CASSLEGTSFYEQYF. CDR3 coding DNA: TGTGCCAGCAGCTTAGAAGGGACTAGTTTCTACGAGCAGTACTTC.

This chain connects TRBV29-1 to TRBJ1-2; TRBD1 agrees at 9 bases. The germline CDR1 and CDR2 sequences are SQVTM and ANQGSEA. V was pared by 4 bases and J by 3 bases, with 9 bases of the junction left unmatched. The CDR3 is 15 amino acids. The CDR3 DNA is TGCAGCGTTGGAGTCGGGACAGGGACTTACTATGGCTACACCTTC. This encodes CSVGVGTGTYYGYTF. The full variable domain, with the rest looked up from reference TRBV29-1 and TRBJ1-2, is SAVISQKPSRDICQRGTSLTIQCQVDSQVTMMFWYRQQPGQSLTLIATANQGSEATYESGFVIDKFPISRPNLTFSTLTVSNMSPEDSSIYLCSVGVGTGTYYGYTFGSGTRLTVV.

This CDR3 is CASSPGQGNTGELFF. The CDR3 bases are TGTGCCAGCTCACCCGGACAGGGAAACACCGGGGAGCTGTTTTTT. The chain carries TRBV18 and TRBJ2-2; TRBD1 matches 8 bases. Germline CDR1 and CDR2: KGHSH and LQKENI. The V gene end was trimmed by 3 bases and the J gene end by 2 bases; junction bases not matched to a gene: 2. The CDR3 totals 15 residues.

This rearrangement joins TRBV4-3 to TRBJ2-7, with 8 bases matching TRBD2. CDR1 is LGHNA, CDR2 YSLEER, per germline. Trimming took 4 bases from V and 3 from J; bases not matched to a gene: 8. CDR3 length equals 15 residues. CDR3 sequence (DNA): TGCGCCAGCAGCCGAGACATAGCGGGGATCTACGAGCAGTACTTC. Translation gives CASSRDIAGIYEQYF.

This CDR3 is CASRHGTGAYEQYF. Here the CDR3 DNA reads TGTGCCAGCAGGCACGGGACAGGGGCCTACGAGCAGTACTTC. The V and J genes are TRBV27 and TRBJ2-7, with TRBD1 matching over 10 bases. With 6 bases clipped from V and 2 bases from J, the junction kept 4 bases outside the gene matches. The CDR3 has 14 amino acids. The germline V gene encodes CDR1 MNHEY and CDR2 SMNVEV (reference sequence).

The rearrangement links TRBV11-2 to TRBJ1-2; tentative D call: TRBD1 (5 bases). Trimming removed 4 bases at V and 6 bases at J, with 18 bases between. CDR3 length: 15 residues. CDR1 SGHAT and CDR2 FQNNGV come from the germline V gene. CDR3 residues: CASSSRQSARDGYTF. CDR3 coding DNA: TGTGCCAGCAGCTCCCGACAGTCTGCACGCGATGGCTACACCTTC. The full variable domain, with the rest looked up from reference TRBV11-2 and TRBJ1-2, is EAGVAQSPRYKIIEKRQSVAFWCNPISGHATLYWYQQILGQGPKLLIQFQNNGVVDDSQLPKDRFSAERLKGVDSTLKIQPAKLEDSAVYLCASSSRQSARDGYTFGSGTRLTVV.

V is TRBV5-6 and J is TRBJ2-2, with 11 bases matching TRBD1. The trim removed 1 base at V and 0 bases at J, leaving 8 bases unmatched. The germline V gene encodes CDR1 SGHDT and CDR2 YYEEEE. The CDR3 is 19 residues long. CDR3 residues: CASSLSGQGASTNTGELFF. The DNA of the CDR3 is TGTGCCAGCAGCTTGAGTGGACAGGGGGCTAGCACGAACACCGGGGAGCTGTTTTTT.

A single count supports this clone. The genes are TRBV18 and TRBJ2-3, with D tentatively TRBD2 (5 bases). V gave up 4 bases and J gave up 3 bases, with 14 bases separating them. The CDR3 extends over 15 amino acids. CDR1 is KGHSH and CDR2 is LQKENI in the germline V gene. CDR3 in amino acids: CASSLRAEGTDTQYF. In DNA, the CDR3 is TGTGCCAGCTCACTGCGGGCCGAGGGTACAGATACGCAGTATTTT. Based on the CDR3 plus reference TRBV18 and TRBJ2-3, the full variable domain is NAGVMQNPRHLVRRRGQEARLRCSPMKGHSHVYWYRQLPEEGLKFMVYLQKENIIDESGMPKERFSAEFPKEGPSILRIQQVVRGDSAAYFCASSLRAEGTDTQYFGPGTRLTVL.

The V and J genes are TRBV4-1 and TRBJ1-2; unclear D gene. Germline lookup yields CDR1 MGHRA and CDR2 YSYEKL. The CDR3 length is 14 residues. V was cut by 3 bases and J by 4 bases, with 12 bases left in between. The CDR3 DNA is TGCGCCAGCAGCCAGCCCCGAGCGGGCTATGGCTACACCTTC. It translates to CASSQPRAGYGYTF.

In regard to this clone: Other DNA sequences in the same sample also yield this CDR3. The chain links TRBV7-9 to TRBJ1-1; D unresolved. Germline values: CDR1 SEHNR, CDR2 FQNEAQ (reference sequence). Trimming pared 1 base from V and 0 bases from J, leaving 6 bases between. The CDR3 length is 14 residues. CDR3: CASSLVSVNTEAFF. The CDR3, as DNA: TGTGCCAGCAGCTTAGTTTCTGTGAACACTGAAGCTTTCTTT.

This chain joins TRBV19 and TRBJ1-2; D remains ambiguous. There are 15 residues in the CDR3. Germline assignment: CDR1 LNHDA and CDR2 SQIVND (reference sequence). Trimming removed 3 bases from V and 5 bases from J, with 16 bases in between. The CDR3 DNA reads as TGTGCCAGTAGTATGGGTCGTGAGCGGGCTTATGGCTACACCTTC. Its translation is CASSMGRERAYGYTF.

This clone came up once. V usage is TRBV5-1 and J usage is TRBJ2-3, with 12 bases matching TRBD2. The CDR3 has 15 amino acids. The germline gives CDR1 SGHRS, CDR2 YFSETQ. J lost 0 bases, V lost 8 bases, and 4 bases had no gene match. CDR3 sequence: CASGLAGYSTDTQYF. CDR3 sequence (DNA): TGCGCCAGTGGACTAGCGGGGTATAGCACAGATACGCAGTATTTT. The variable domain in full, with the rest retrieved from reference TRBV5-1 and TRBJ2-3, is KAGVTQTPRYLIKTRGQQVTLSCSPISGHRSVSWYQQTPGQGLQFLFEYFSETQRNKGNFPGRFSGRQFSNSRSEMNVSTLELGDSALYLCASGLAGYSTDTQYFGPGTRLTVL.

The V gene is TRBV10-3, the J gene TRBJ2-5, with unresolved D. The CDR3 loop spans 14 amino acids. V lost 2 bases, J lost 1 base, and 8 bases lay in between. CDR1 ENHRY and CDR2 SYGVKD come from the germline V gene. Here the CDR3 reads CAISEIAGQETQYF. In DNA form, the CDR3 reads TGTGCCATCAGTGAGATCGCCGGCCAAGAGACCCAGTACTTC.

Points on this clone: Other nucleotide sequences from this sample produce the same CDR3. The rearrangement uses TRBV6-5 and TRBJ1-5, with 10 bases aligning to TRBD1. CDR3 length: 15 residues. Per the germline V gene, CDR1 is MNHEY and CDR2 is SVGAGI. J was trimmed by 0 bases and V by 6 bases; bases with no gene match: 2. CDR3 DNA sequence: TGTGCCAGCAGGGGACAGGGGATTAGCAATCAGCCCCAGCATTTT. As protein: CASRGQGISNQPQHF.

The CDR3 sequence: CASSLSGVRDGYTF. The CDR3 DNA is TGTGCCAGCAGCCTCTCAGGGGTAAGAGATGGCTACACCTTC. The chain carries TRBV11-2 and TRBJ1-2, with a weak D call TRBD1 (6 bases). The germline V gene encodes CDR1 SGHAT and CDR2 FQNNGV. V lost 5 bases, J lost 6 bases, and 16 bases lay in between. CDR3 size: 14 residues.

The genes are TRBV2 and TRBJ1-5, with D unresolved. Germline loops: CDR1 SNHLY, CDR2 FYNNEI. Between the trimmed V and J ends, which lost 5 bases and 2 bases, there was a span of 16 bases. The CDR3 covers 16 residues. The CDR3 spells CASSFYDGGGNQPQHF. CDR3 sequence (DNA): TGTGCCAGCAGTTTTTACGACGGCGGAGGCAATCAGCCCCAGCATTTT.

V is TRBV7-6 and J is TRBJ1-4; tentative D call: TRBD1 (5 bases). The CDR3 has 12 residues. The V and J ends lost 5 bases and 11 bases respectively, with 12 bases between them. CDR1 SGHVS and CDR2 FNYEAQ come from the germline V gene. The CDR3 sequence is CASSAQGGKLFF. CDR3 nucleotides: TGTGCCAGCAGCGCTCAGGGAGGGAAACTGTTTTTT.

The rearrangement joins TRBV7-2 to TRBJ2-1; D is undetermined. V was cut by 1 base and J by 0 bases, with 16 bases left in between. Germline V gene sequence: CDR1 SGHTA, CDR2 FQGNSA. This CDR3 is 18 amino acids long. The CDR3 loop is CASSLGPPGLSSYNEQFF. The CDR3 region has the DNA TGTGCCAGCAGCTTAGGCCCCCCCGGGTTGAGCTCCTACAATGAGCAGTTCTTC.

The rearrangement uses TRBV5-1 and TRBJ1-3; D is unresolved. This CDR3 spans 17 amino acids. Germline CDR1 SGHRS, CDR2 YFSETQ. The germline V and J ends were trimmed by 3 bases and 2 bases, with 18 bases remaining between them. CDR3 in amino acids: CASSSTGSLSTGNTIYF. The DNA for the CDR3 is TGCGCCAGCAGCTCAACCGGTAGCCTTTCGACTGGAAACACCATATATTTT.

The chain employs TRBV7-6 and TRBJ2-1; 8 bases agree with TRBD1. The CDR3 covers 15 residues. After removal of 6 bases from V and 4 bases from J, the junction contained 8 bases not matched to a gene. Germline V gene lookup returns CDR1 SGHVS and CDR2 FNYEAQ. The CDR3 DNA sequence: TGTGCCAGCAGGCGGGATCAGGGGGCGTACAATGAGCAGTTCTTC. Translation gives CASRRDQGAYNEQFF.